This TCR beta chain was sequenced during a study of control samples from healthy donors and cancer patients. Germline CDR1 is MNHEY and CDR2 is SVGAGI. The CDR3 is 14 amino acids. The V end lost 5 bases, the J end lost 9 bases, and 17 bases lay between the germline ends. TCRdb keeps only in-frame clones here, not all; method: immunoSEQ multiplex PCR. The sample records about 83,000 clones, 75% to 95% being singletons. This chain joins TRBV6-5 and TRBJ1-5, with D perhaps TRBD1 (5 bases). The specimen sequenced was blood. This TCR was recovered from a young man in good health. In nucleotides, the CDR3 is TGTGCCAGCAGTCCTGCGGGGCCATCGGGGCCCCAGCATTTT. This codes for CASSPAGPSGPQHF.